This T cell receptor beta chain was sequenced for a study of Graves' ophthalmopathy and Graves' hyperthyroidism. Scientists amplified the TCR beta CDR3 regions from RNA transcripts. In the first round, RT-PCR was carried out with HTBI primers, and a multiplex PCR formed the second round. TCRdb reprocessed the multiplex PCR reads via MiXCR and lists one record per CDR3 protein. The table lists about 420,000 distinct CDR3 sequences, roughly 20% of them singletons. Germline CDR1 and CDR2: MNHNS and SASEGT. Trimming took 6 bases from V and 8 from J, leaving 10 bases between them. CDR3 length: 11 amino acids. Ten or more counts support this clonotype.

Sample: peripheral blood. The chain joins TRBV6-1 to TRBJ1-2; D gene ambiguous. This sequence originates from a woman in her late teens or twenties with stable Graves' hyperthyroidism. The CDR3 reads CASSGNGGYTF. The DNA of the CDR3 is TGTGCCAGCAGCGGAAACGGGGGCTACACCTTC.